Following are 27 T cell receptor beta chains from one sample sequenced in a study of shared T cell receptors in the human thymus. Sequenced by immunoSEQ multiplex PCR; TCRdb stores in-frame clones only, minus some. The table lists about 400,000 clones, around 95% of them singletons. The material sequenced was thymocytes. The receptor source for this set is a human donor.

The chain employs TRBV6-1 and TRBJ2-1, with 9 bases aligning to TRBD1. Trimming at V came to 3 bases and at J to 4 bases, leaving 7 bases not matched to a gene. Germline lookup yields CDR1 MNHNS and CDR2 SASEGT. This CDR3 region has 16 residues. CDR3 loop: CASSDWGQGPYNEQFF. The CDR3 coding sequence is TGTGCCAGCAGTGATTGGGGACAGGGACCTTACAATGAGCAGTTCTTC.

The chain carries TRBV6-5 and TRBJ2-7; D not certain. Trimming pared 6 bases from V and 0 bases from J, leaving 15 bases between. Germline V lookup: CDR1 MNHEY, CDR2 SVGAGI. The CDR3 covers 15 residues. Here the CDR3 DNA reads TGTGCCAGCAGCTCCGAAGGTAAAGGCTCCTACGAGCAGTACTTC. This gives the protein CASSSEGKGSYEQYF.

This CDR3 reads CAWYGLAGVSYEQYF. CDR3 DNA sequence: TGTGCCTGGTACGGACTAGCGGGAGTCTCCTACGAGCAGTACTTC. This chain links TRBV30 with TRBJ2-7, with 13 bases lining up with TRBD2. The germline V gene encodes CDR1 GTSNPN and CDR2 SVGIG (reference sequence). Trimming cost V 5 bases and J 0 bases; bases outside gene matches: 4. The CDR3 covers 15 residues.

V and J are TRBV11-2 and TRBJ2-3, with TRBD2 as a possible D gene (5 bases). V was cut by 5 bases and J by 2 bases, with 14 bases left in between. CDR1 is SGHAT, CDR2 FQNNGV, per germline. The length of the CDR3 is 15 residues. The DNA of the CDR3 is TGTGCCAGCAGCCCGGCGGGTCCTATCACAGATACGCAGTATTTT. Translated: CASSPAGPITDTQYF.

The rearrangement links TRBV10-1 to TRBJ2-5; 11 positions match TRBD1. Germline CDR1 and CDR2: WNHNN and SYGVQD (reference sequence). The CDR3 is 15 amino acids. V trimming: 4 bases; J trimming: 4 bases; junction bases outside the gene matches: 5. CDR3 protein: CASSGVGTGGETQYF. CDR3 nucleotides: TGCGCCAGCAGTGGGGTCGGGACAGGGGGAGAGACCCAGTACTTC.

This rearrangement joins TRBV28 to TRBJ2-1, with 10 bases aligning to TRBD2. Germline V CDR1 and CDR2: MDHEN, SYDVKM. J lost 9 bases, V lost 2 bases, and 7 bases had no gene match. This CDR3 has 15 residues. Written as DNA, the CDR3 is TGTGCCAGCAGTTTAATAGCGGGGGGCCTTGGTGAGCAGTTCTTC. Translation gives CASSLIAGGLGEQFF.

This chain connects TRBV15 to TRBJ2-1; tentatively, D is TRBD1 or TRBD2 (5 bases each). Germline loops: CDR1 LNHNV, CDR2 YYDKDF (reference sequence). The CDR3 runs 18 residues. V lost 1 base, J lost 3 bases, and 19 bases lay in between. The CDR3 DNA reads TGTGCCACCAGCAGAGGAAGGGGCCGGAAGCGGAACTACAATGAGCAGTTCTTC. It translates to CATSRGRGRKRNYNEQFF.

V and J are TRBV6-5 and TRBJ2-4; unclear D gene. The length of the CDR3 is 16 residues. V was shortened by 2 bases and J by 0 bases, with 11 bases between the two germline ends. Germline V gives CDR1 MNHEY, CDR2 SVGAGI. The CDR3 region is CASSYESALAKNIQYF. The DNA of the CDR3 is TGTGCCAGCAGTTACGAGTCAGCACTAGCCAAAAACATTCAGTACTTC.

The chain is built from TRBV5-1 and TRBJ1-1; 8 bases agree with TRBD1. V gave up 4 bases and J gave up 6 bases; unmatched junction bases: 8. CDR1 is SGHRS and CDR2 is YFSETQ in the germline V gene. The CDR3 covers 14 residues. CDR3 in amino acids: CASSPGQGGPEAFF. The DNA for the CDR3 is TGCGCCAGCAGCCCCGGACAGGGCGGACCTGAAGCTTTCTTT.

V is TRBV7-7 and J is TRBJ2-1, with D uncertain. Trimming removed 1 base from V and 5 bases from J, with 9 bases in between. CDR1 is SSHAT, CDR2 FNYEAQ, per germline (reference sequence). The CDR3 sequence is 14 residues long. The CDR3 DNA is TGTGCCAGCAGCTTAGTGCCGCTTAACAATGAGCAGTTCTTC. It specifies CASSLVPLNNEQFF. Combining the CDR3 with reference TRBV7-7 and TRBJ2-1 gives the whole variable domain GAGVSQSPRYKVTKRGQDVTLRCDPISSHATLYWYQQALGQGPEFLTYFNYEAQPDKSGLPSDRFSAERPEGSISTLTIQRTEQRDSAMYRCASSLVPLNNEQFFGPGTRLTVL.

This chain uses TRBV27 with TRBJ1-1; possibly TRBD1 for D (5 bases). Germline assignment: CDR1 MNHEY and CDR2 SMNVEV (reference sequence). The CDR3 is 14 amino acids. Trimming took off 7 bases at V and 5 bases at J, with 17 bases between the two ends. DNA for the CDR3: TGTGCCAGCATCCCAAGTCAGGGAGTGACTGAAGCTTTCTTT. The encoded protein is CASIPSQGVTEAFF.

The rearrangement links TRBV7-7 to TRBJ1-2; the D gene is possibly TRBD1 (5 bases). Germline V gene lookup returns CDR1 SSHAT and CDR2 FNYEAQ (reference sequence). This CDR3 contains 14 residues. V dropped 5 bases and J dropped 2 bases, with 12 bases sitting between them. CDR3 in amino acids: CASSPERTNYGYTF. The CDR3 DNA is TGTGCCAGCAGCCCGGAACGGACAAACTATGGCTACACCTTC.

This chain joins TRBV5-4 and TRBJ1-3; D remains ambiguous. V gave up 0 bases and J gave up 0 bases, with 7 bases separating them. The CDR3 runs to 15 residues. Germline values: CDR1 SGHNT, CDR2 YYREEE (reference sequence). DNA of the CDR3: TGTGCCAGCAGCTTGGATCTATTCTCTGGAAACACCATATATTTT. It yields the protein CASSLDLFSGNTIYF.

The chain is built from TRBV6-5 and TRBJ2-7; 8 nucleotides match TRBD1. The V and J ends lost 5 bases and 5 bases, in that order; junction bases with no gene match: 8. There are 14 residues in the CDR3. The germline CDR1 and CDR2 sequences are MNHEY and SVGAGI. The CDR3 is CASSTVDRGHEQYF. In DNA form, the CDR3 reads TGTGCCAGCAGTACCGTAGACAGGGGCCACGAGCAGTACTTC.

The V and J genes are TRBV5-6 and TRBJ1-3, with 8 bases lining up with TRBD1. CDR1 is SGHDT, CDR2 YYEEEE, per germline. This CDR3 region has 18 residues. After removal of 8 bases from V and 0 bases from J, the junction contained 16 bases not matched to a gene. The CDR3 bases are TGTGCCAGTCTAATCCGGGACAGGAGACCCGACTCTGGAAACACCATATATTTT. Residues: CASLIRDRRPDSGNTIYF.

The chain has TRBV28 and TRBJ1-5; D might be TRBD1 (6 bases). Trimming removed 9 bases from V and 4 bases from J, with 16 bases in between. Germline V gene data show CDR1 as MDHEN and CDR2 as SYDVKM. The CDR3 is 14 residues long. Here the CDR3 DNA reads TGTGCCAGTCTGTTAAGGGGGTATAATCAGCCCCAGCATTTT. Translation gives CASLLRGYNQPQHF.

The chain combines TRBV28 with TRBJ1-2; 8 positions agree with TRBD1. Germline-derived CDR1 and CDR2 are MDHEN and SYDVKM. This CDR3 is built from 13 residues. V shed 7 bases and J 7 bases; nucleotides not matched to a gene: 8. The CDR3 sequence is CASIGDRIGGYTF. The DNA for the CDR3 is TGTGCCAGCATTGGGGACAGGATCGGTGGCTACACCTTC.

The chain uses TRBV5-6 and TRBJ2-3; 12 nucleotides match TRBD1. This CDR3 region has 16 residues. J lost 4 bases, V lost 2 bases, and 5 bases had no gene match. Germline lookup yields CDR1 SGHDT and CDR2 YYEEEE. The CDR3: CASSFRDRGPSDTQYF. CDR3 DNA: TGTGCCAGCAGCTTCCGGGACAGGGGGCCATCAGATACGCAGTATTTT.

The chain recombines TRBV19 with TRBJ2-5; D could derive from TRBD1 or TRBD2 (7 bases each). Germline CDR1 reads LNHDA; CDR2 reads SQIVND (reference sequence). This CDR3 has 17 residues. Trimming took 4 bases from V and 4 from J, leaving 22 bases between them. CDR3 region: CASSTRAATGRGETQYF. The CDR3 nucleotides are TGTGCCAGTAGTACCCGGGCTGCGACAGGGAGGGGAGAGACCCAGTACTTC.

The chain couples TRBV5-4 to TRBJ2-5; 7 bases are shared with TRBD2. The ends lost 3 bases at V and 3 bases at J; junction bases unmatched: 5. CDR1 SGHNT and CDR2 YYREEE come from the germline V gene (reference sequence). CDR3 length: 14 residues. The CDR3 DNA reads as TGTGCCAGCAGCTCTGGGGGGGGAGAAGAGACCCAGTACTTC. It encodes CASSSGGGEETQYF.

The chain recombines TRBV9 with TRBJ1-2; 7 positions match TRBD1. Unmatched junction bases numbered 3, after V lost 3 bases and J lost 4 bases. The length of the CDR3 is 13 residues. The germline V gene encodes CDR1 SGDLS and CDR2 YYNGEE. The CDR3 DNA reads TGTGCCAGCAGCGCTGGGACAGTCTATGGCTACACCTTC. Translation gives CASSAGTVYGYTF.

The gene calls are TRBV7-2 and TRBJ2-3; D possibly uses TRBD1 or TRBD2 (5 bases each). CDR1 is SGHTA, CDR2 FQGNSA, per germline. The CDR3 runs to 14 residues. Trimming removed 5 bases from V and 0 bases from J, with 9 bases in between. CDR3 bases: TGTGCCAGCAGCCGGGACGGAAGCACAGATACGCAGTATTTT. Translating it yields CASSRDGSTDTQYF.

The chain has TRBV27 and TRBJ1-4; no firm D call. The CDR3 contains 14 residues. The germline V gene has CDR1 MNHEY and CDR2 SMNVEV (reference sequence). V was pared by 4 bases and J by 3 bases, with 9 bases between. The CDR3 here is CASSSRGPNEKLFF. The DNA of the CDR3 is TGTGCCAGCAGTTCCCGGGGTCCTAATGAAAAACTGTTTTTT.

The chain carries TRBV27 and TRBJ2-3; 14 bases are shared with TRBD2. Per the germline V gene, CDR1 is MNHEY and CDR2 is SMNVEV (reference sequence). V was pared by 3 bases and J by 3 bases, with 5 bases of the junction left unmatched. The CDR3 totals 17 residues. The CDR3 DNA follows: TGTGCCAGCAGTTTCAGGACTAGCGGGAGGAGTACAGATACGCAGTATTTT. It specifies CASSFRTSGRSTDTQYF.

In DNA form, the CDR3 reads TGTGCCAGCAGCCGAGACGGGGCACAGCTCCCGAACACTGAAGCTTTCTTT. Translating it yields CASSRDGAQLPNTEAFF. The rearrangement uses TRBV5-4 and TRBJ1-1, with a weak D call TRBD1 (5 bases). Trimming removed 4 bases from V and 1 base from J, with 20 bases in between. The CDR3 totals 17 residues. Germline V CDR1 and CDR2: SGHNT, YYREEE (reference sequence).

The chain carries TRBV28 and TRBJ1-5, with D possibly TRBD1 on 5 matching bases. The germline CDR1 and CDR2 sequences are MDHEN and SYDVKM. Between the trimmed V and J ends, which lost 3 bases and 7 bases, there was a span of 22 bases. The length of the CDR3 is 17 residues. The DNA for the CDR3 is TGTGCCAGCAGTTTGCCCGGGACGGACGGTTCGGAGCAGCCCCAGCATTTT. Translation gives CASSLPGTDGSEQPQHF.

The J gene is TRBJ1-1, the V gene TRBV6-6; no reliable D call. The CDR3 loop spans 15 amino acids. Germline CDR1 MNHNY, CDR2 SVGAGI (reference sequence). Trimming pared 4 bases from V and 5 bases from J, leaving 17 bases between. The CDR3 bases are TGTGCCAGCAGTTTCGGGCACTCGAGAGGGACTGAAGCTTTCTTT. It is translated as CASSFGHSRGTEAFF.